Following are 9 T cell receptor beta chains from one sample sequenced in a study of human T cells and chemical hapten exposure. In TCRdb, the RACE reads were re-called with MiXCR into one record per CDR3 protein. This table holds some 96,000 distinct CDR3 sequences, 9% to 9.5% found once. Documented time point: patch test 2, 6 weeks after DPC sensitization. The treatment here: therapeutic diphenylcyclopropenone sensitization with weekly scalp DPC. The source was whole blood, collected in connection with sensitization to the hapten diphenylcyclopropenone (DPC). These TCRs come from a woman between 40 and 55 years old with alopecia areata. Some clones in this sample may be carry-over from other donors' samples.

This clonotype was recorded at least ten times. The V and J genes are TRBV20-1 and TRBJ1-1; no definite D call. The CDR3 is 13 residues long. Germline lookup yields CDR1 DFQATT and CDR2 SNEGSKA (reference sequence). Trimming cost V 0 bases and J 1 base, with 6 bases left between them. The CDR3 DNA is TGCAGTGCTAGAGATATCCGGAACACTGAAGCTTTCTTT. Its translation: CSARDIRNTEAFF.

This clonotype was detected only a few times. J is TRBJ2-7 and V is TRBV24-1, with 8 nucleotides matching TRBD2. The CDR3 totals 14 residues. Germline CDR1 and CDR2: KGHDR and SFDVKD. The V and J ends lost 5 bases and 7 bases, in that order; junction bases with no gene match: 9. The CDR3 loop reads CATSASGRMGEQYF. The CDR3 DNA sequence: TGTGCCACCAGTGCGAGCGGGAGAATGGGGGAGCAGTACTTC.

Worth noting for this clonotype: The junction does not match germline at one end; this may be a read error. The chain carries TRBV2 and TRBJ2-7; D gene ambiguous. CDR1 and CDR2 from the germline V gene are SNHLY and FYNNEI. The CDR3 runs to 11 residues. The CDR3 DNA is TGTGCCAGCAGTGAACATAGTGTAAAGTCCTTC. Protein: CASSEHSVKSF.

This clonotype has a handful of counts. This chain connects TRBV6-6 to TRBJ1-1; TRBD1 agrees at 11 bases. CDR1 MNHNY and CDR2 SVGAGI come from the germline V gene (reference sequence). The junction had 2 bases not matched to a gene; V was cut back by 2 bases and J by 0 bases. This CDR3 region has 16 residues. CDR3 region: CASSYRTGGVNTEAFF. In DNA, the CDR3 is TGTGCCAGCAGTTACAGGACAGGGGGCGTGAACACTGAAGCTTTCTTT.

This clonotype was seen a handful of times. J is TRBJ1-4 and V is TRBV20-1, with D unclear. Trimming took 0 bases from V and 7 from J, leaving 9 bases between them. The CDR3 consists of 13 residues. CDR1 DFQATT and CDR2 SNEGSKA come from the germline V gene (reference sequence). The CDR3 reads CSARDGPGEKLFF. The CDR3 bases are TGCAGTGCTAGAGATGGCCCGGGTGAAAAACTGTTTTTT.

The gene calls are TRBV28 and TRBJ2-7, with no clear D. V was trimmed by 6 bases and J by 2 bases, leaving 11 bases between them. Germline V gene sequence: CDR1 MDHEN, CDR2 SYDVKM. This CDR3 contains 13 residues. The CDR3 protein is CASSETKTYEQYF. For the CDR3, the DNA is TGTGCCAGCAGCGAGACCAAAACCTACGAGCAGTACTTC.

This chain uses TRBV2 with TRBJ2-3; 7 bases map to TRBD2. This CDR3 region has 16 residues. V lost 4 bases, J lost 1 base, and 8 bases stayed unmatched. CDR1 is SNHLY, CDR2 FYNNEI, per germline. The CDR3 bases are TGTGCCAGCAGTGCTCGTCAAGGGAGGGGCACAGATACGCAGTATTTT. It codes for CASSARQGRGTDTQYF.

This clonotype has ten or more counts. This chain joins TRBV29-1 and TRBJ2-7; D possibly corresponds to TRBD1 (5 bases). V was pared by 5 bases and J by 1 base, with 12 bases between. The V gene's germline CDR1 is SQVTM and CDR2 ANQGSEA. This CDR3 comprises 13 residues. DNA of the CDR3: TGCAGCGTTCCAAGACAGAATTCCTACGAGCAGTACTTC. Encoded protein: CSVPRQNSYEQYF.

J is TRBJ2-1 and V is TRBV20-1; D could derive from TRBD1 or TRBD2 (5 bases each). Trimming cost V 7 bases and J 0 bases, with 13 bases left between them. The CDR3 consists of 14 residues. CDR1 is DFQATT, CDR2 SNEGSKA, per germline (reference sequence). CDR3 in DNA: TGCAGTGTTATCTCAGGGAGCTCCTACAATGAGCAGTTCTTC. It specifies CSVISGSSYNEQFF.